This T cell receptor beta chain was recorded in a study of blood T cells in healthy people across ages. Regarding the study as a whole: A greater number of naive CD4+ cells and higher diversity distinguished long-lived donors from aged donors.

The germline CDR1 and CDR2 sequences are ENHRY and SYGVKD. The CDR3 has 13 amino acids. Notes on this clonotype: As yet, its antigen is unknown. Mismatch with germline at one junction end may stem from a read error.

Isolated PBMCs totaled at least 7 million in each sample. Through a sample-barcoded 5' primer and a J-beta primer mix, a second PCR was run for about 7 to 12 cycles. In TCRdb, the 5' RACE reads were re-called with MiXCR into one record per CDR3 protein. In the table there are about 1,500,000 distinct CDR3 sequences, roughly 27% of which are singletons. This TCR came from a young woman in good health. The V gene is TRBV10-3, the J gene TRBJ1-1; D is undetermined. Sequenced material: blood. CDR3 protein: CAISVDIAREVFF. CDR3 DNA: TGTGCCATCAGCGTAGACATCGCCCGTGAAGTTTTCTTT.